This TCR beta chain comes out of a study of blood T cells in healthy people across ages. The authors ran a second PCR of 7 to 11 cycles using a sample-barcoded 5' primer and a J-beta primer mix. All cDNA molecules were each tagged by a template-switch adaptor with 12 random nucleotides. TCRdb reanalysed the 5' RACE reads using MiXCR and keeps one entry per CDR3 protein. The sample has more than 800,000 distinct CDR3 sequences, 29% seen once. Germline values: CDR1 LGHNT, CDR2 FRNRAP. The CDR3 loop spans 12 amino acids. V lost 9 bases to trimming and J lost 1 base, with 9 bases between them. This clonotype occurred many times.

What was sequenced was blood. The genes are TRBV12-5 and TRBJ1-1; D remains ambiguous. The clonotype was recovered from a woman older than 75 in good health. CDR3 nucleotide sequence: TGTGCTAGCGTCGTCGAGAACACTGAAGCTTTCTTT. It encodes CASVVENTEAFF.